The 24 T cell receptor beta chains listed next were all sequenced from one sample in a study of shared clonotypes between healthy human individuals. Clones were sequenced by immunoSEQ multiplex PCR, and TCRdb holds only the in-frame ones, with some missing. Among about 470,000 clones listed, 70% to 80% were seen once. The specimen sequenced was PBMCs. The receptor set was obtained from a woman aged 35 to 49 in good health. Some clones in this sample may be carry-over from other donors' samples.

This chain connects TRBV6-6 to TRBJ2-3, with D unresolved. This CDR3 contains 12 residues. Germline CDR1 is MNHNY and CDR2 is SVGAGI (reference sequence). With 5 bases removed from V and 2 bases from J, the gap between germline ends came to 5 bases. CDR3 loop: CASSHTTDTQYF. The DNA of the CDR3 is TGTGCCAGCAGTCACACCACAGATACGCAGTATTTT.

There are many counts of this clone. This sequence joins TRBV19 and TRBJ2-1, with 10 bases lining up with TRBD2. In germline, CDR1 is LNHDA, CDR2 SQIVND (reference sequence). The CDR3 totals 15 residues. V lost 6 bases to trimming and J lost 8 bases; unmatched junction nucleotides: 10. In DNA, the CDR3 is TGTGCCAGTAGCCCAAGGCTAGCGGGAGTCCATGAGCAGTTCTTC. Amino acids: CASSPRLAGVHEQFF.

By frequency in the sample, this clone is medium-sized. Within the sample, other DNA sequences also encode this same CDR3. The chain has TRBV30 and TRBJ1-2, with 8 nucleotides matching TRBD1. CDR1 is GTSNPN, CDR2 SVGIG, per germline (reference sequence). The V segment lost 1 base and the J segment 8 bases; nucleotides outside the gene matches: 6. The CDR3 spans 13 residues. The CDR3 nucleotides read TGTGCCTGGAGTGCGGACAGGGTAAAAGGCTACACCTTC. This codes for CAWSADRVKGYTF.

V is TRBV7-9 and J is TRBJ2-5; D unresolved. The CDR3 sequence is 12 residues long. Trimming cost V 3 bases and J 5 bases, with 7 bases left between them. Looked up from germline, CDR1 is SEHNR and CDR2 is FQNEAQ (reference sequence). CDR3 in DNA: TGTGCCAGCAGCTTCCTCGGTGAGACCCAGTACTTC. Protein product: CASSFLGETQYF.

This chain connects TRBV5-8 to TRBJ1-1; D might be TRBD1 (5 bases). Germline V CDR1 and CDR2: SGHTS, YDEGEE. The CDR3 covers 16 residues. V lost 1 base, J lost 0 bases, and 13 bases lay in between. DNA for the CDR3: TGTGCCAGCAGCTTGTTGGGGGATCCCGTGAACACTGAAGCTTTCTTT. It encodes CASSLLGDPVNTEAFF. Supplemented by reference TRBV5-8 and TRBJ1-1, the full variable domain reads EAGVTQSPTHLIKTRGQQATLRCSPISGHTSVYWYQQALGLGLQFLLWYDEGEERNRGNFPPRFSGRQFPNYSSELNVNALELEDSALYLCASSLLGDPVNTEAFFGQGTRLTVV.

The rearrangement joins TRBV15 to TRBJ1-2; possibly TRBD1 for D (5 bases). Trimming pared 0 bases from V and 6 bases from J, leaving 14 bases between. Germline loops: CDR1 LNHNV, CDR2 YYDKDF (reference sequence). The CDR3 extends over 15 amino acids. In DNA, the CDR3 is TGTGCCACCAGCAGAGATGGCAGGGTGGGCCATGGCTACACCTTC. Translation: CATSRDGRVGHGYTF.

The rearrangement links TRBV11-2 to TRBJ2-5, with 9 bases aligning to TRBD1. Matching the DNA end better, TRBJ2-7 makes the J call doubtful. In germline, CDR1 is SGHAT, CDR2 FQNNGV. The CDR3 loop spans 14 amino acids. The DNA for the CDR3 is TGTGCCAGCAGCCGGGACAGGGCCGCCTACGAGCAGTACTTC. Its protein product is CASSRDRAAYEQYF.

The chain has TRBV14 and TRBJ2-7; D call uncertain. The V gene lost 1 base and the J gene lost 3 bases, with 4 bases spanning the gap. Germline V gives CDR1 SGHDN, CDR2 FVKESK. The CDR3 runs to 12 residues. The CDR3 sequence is CASSQVHYEQYF. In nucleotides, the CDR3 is TGTGCCAGCAGCCAAGTCCACTACGAGCAGTACTTC.

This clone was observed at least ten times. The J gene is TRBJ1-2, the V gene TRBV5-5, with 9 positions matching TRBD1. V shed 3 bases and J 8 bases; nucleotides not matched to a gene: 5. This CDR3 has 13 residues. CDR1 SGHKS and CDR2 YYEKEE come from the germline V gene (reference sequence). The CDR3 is CASSWTGEEGYTF. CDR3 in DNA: TGTGCCAGCAGCTGGACAGGGGAAGAAGGCTACACCTTC.

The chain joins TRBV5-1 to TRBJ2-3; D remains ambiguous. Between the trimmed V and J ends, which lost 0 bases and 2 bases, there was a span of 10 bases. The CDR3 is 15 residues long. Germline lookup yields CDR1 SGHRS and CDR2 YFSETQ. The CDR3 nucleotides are TGCGCCAGCAGCTTGGTTGGCAGAGACACAGATACGCAGTATTTT. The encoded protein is CASSLVGRDTDTQYF.

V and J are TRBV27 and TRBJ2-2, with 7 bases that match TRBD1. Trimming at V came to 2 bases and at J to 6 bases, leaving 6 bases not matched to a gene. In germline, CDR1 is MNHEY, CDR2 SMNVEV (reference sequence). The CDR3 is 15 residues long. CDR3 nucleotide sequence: TGTGCCAGCAGTTTAAATCTCGGGACAGCCGGGGAGCTGTTTTTT. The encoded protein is CASSLNLGTAGELFF.

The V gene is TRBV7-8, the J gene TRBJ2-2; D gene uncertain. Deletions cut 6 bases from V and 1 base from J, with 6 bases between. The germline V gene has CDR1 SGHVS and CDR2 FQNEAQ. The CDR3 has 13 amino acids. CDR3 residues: CASRWKNTGELFF. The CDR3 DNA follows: TGTGCCAGCAGATGGAAGAACACCGGGGAGCTGTTTTTT.

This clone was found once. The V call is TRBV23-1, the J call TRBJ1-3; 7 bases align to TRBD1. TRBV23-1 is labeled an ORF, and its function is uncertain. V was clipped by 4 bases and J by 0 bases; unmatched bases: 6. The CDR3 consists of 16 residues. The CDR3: CASSRLGQDSGNTIYF. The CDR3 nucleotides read TGCGCCAGCAGTCGGCTCGGACAGGACTCTGGAAACACCATATATTTT.

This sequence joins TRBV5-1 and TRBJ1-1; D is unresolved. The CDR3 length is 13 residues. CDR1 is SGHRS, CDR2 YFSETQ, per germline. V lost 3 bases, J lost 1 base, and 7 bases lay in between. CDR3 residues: CASSSRENTEAFF. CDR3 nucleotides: TGCGCCAGCAGCTCCAGAGAGAACACTGAAGCTTTCTTT.

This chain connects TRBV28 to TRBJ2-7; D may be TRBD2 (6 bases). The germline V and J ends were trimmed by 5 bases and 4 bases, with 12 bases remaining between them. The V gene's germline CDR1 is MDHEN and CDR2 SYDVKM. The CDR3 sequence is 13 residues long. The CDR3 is CASSPGSLYEQYF. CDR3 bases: TGTGCCAGCAGTCCCGGGAGCTTGTACGAGCAGTACTTC.

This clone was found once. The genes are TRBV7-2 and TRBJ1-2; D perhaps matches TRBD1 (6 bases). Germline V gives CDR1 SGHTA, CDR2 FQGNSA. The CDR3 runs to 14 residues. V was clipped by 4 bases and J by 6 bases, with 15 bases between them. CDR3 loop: CASSSLQGTNGYTF. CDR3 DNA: TGTGCCAGCAGCTCCCTGCAGGGGACGAATGGCTACACCTTC.

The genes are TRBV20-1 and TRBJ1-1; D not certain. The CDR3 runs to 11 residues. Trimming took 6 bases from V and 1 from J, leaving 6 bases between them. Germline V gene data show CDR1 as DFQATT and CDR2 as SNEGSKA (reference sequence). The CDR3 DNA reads TGCAGTGCCGTGAAGAACACTGAAGCTTTCTTT. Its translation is CSAVKNTEAFF.

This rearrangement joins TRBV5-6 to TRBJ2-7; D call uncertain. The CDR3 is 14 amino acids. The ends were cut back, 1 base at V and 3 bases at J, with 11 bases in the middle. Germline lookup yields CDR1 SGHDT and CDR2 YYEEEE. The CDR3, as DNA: TGTGCCAGCAGCTTGAGGCAGGCCCACTACGAGCAGTACTTC. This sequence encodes CASSLRQAHYEQYF.

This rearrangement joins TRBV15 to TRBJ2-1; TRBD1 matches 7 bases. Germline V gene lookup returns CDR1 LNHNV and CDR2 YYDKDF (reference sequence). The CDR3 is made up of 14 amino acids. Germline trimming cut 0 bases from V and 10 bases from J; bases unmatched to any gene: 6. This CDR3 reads CATSRDHRGEEQFF. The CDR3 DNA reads TGTGCCACCAGCAGAGATCACAGGGGCGAAGAGCAGTTCTTC.

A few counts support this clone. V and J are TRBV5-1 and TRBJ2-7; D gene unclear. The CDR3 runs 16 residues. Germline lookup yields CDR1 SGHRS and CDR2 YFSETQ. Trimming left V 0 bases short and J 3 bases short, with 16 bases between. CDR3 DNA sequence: TGCGCCAGCAGCTTGGGTATAGGGCCGACGAACTACGAGCAGTACTTC. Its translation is CASSLGIGPTNYEQYF.

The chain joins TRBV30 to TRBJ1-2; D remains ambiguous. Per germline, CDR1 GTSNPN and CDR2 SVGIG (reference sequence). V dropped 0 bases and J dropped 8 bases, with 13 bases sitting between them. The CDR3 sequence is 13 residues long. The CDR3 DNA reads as TGTGCCTGGAGTGTAGCGGGAGAAAGCGGCTACACCTTC. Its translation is CAWSVAGESGYTF.

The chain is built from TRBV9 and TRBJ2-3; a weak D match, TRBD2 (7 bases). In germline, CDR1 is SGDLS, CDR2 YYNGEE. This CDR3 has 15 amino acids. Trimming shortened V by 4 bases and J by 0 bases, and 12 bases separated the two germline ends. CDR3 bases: TGTGCCAGCAGCCGAGGGGGGGCTAGCACAGATACGCAGTATTTT. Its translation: CASSRGGASTDTQYF.

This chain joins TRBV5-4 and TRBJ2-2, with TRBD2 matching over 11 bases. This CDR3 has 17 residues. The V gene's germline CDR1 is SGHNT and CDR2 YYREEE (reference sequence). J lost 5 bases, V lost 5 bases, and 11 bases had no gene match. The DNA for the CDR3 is TGTGCCAGCAGAGGCCCCGGGACTAGCGGAACAACCGGGGAGCTGTTTTTT. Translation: CASRGPGTSGTTGELFF. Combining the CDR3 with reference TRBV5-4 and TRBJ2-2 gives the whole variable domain ETGVTQSPTHLIKTRGQQVTLRCSSQSGHNTVSWYQQALGQGPQFIFQYYREEENGRGNFPPRFSGLQFPNYSSELNVNALELDDSALYLCASRGPGTSGTTGELFFGEGSRLTVL.

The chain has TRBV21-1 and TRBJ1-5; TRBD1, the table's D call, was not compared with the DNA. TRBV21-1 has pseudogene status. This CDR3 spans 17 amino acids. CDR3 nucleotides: TGTGCCAGCAGCCCTCTAAATCCGGGACAACCTAATCAGCCCCAGCATTTT. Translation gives CASSPLNPGQPNQPQHF.